The rows below give T cell receptor beta chains drawn from one sample of a study of ipilimumab plus nivolumab after autologous stem cell transplantation. Data came from immunoSEQ multiplex PCR; TCRdb stores just in-frame clones and leaves some out. The sample lists about 83,000 clones, approximately 83% seen once, with less than 2.5% in the top ten. The material was PBMCs, obtained in a trial of ipilimumab plus nivolumab as post-transplant consolidation. The receptors were gathered from a male donor with diffuse large B-cell lymphoma. Each CDR3 is given with its conserved first and last residue. A D gene is named only where the DNA matches it firmly. Not all rows give a size; the values are once, few, many and, for expanded clones, a class.

D: NA; V: TRBV4-1; size: NA; J: TRBJ2-7; CDR3: CASSQTRDWDF; DNA: TGCGCCAGCAGCCAAACCCGGGACTGGGACTTC
D: TRBD2; V: TRBV13; size: NA; J: TRBJ2-3; CDR3: CASSQGGTSASTDTQYF; DNA: TGTGCCAGCAGCCAGGGGGGGACTAGCGCAAGCACAGATACGCAGTATTTT
D: NA; V: TRBV4-1; size: NA; J: TRBJ1-6; CDR3: CASSPSREGRSPLHF; DNA: TGCGCCAGCAGCCCCTCCCGGGAGGGGAGGTCACCCCTCCACTTT
D: NA; V: TRBV5-1; size: NA; J: TRBJ2-7; CDR3: CASSPAGTAAYEQYF; DNA: TGCGCCAGCAGCCCCGCGGGGACGGCGGCCTACGAGCAGTACTTC
D: TRBD2; V: TRBV11-2; size: NA; J: TRBJ2-1; CDR3: CASSSVSGGANEQFF; DNA: TGTGCCAGCAGCTCAGTTAGCGGGGGGGCCAATGAGCAGTTCTTC
D: TRBD1; V: TRBV5-4; size: NA; J: TRBJ2-5; CDR3: CASSLLTGGGETQYF; DNA: TGTGCCAGCAGCTTATTGACAGGGGGCGGAGAGACCCAGTACTTC
D: NA; V: TRBV7-9; size: NA; J: TRBJ1-6; CDR3: CASSSPPGTYNSPLHF; DNA: TGTGCCAGCAGCTCTCCACCCGGGACCTATAATTCACCCCTCCACTTT
D: TRBD1; V: TRBV7-9; size: NA; J: TRBJ1-2; CDR3: CASSPWDRGPVYGYTF; DNA: TGTGCCAGCAGCCCCTGGGACAGGGGGCCGGTCTATGGCTACACCTTC
D: TRBD2; V: TRBV27; size: NA; J: TRBJ2-1; CDR3: CASRGLAGGQEQFF; DNA: TGTGCCAGCAGGGGACTAGCGGGGGGGCAGGAGCAGTTCTTC
D: TRBD1; V: TRBV2; size: few; J: TRBJ1-1; CDR3: CASSGNRGGTEAFF; DNA: TGTGCCAGCAGTGGGAACAGGGGGGGGACTGAAGCTTTCTTT
D: TRBD2; V: TRBV5-1; size: NA; J: TRBJ2-3; CDR3: CASSLVASGGGTQYF; DNA: TGCGCCAGCAGCTTGGTGGCTAGCGGGGGAGGTACGCAGTATTTT
D: NA; V: TRBV5-5; size: NA; J: TRBJ1-4; CDR3: CASSLGIGTVNEKLFF; DNA: TGTGCCAGCAGCTTGGGAATCGGTACAGTTAATGAAAAACTGTTTTTT
D: NA; V: TRBV6-5; size: NA; J: TRBJ1-5; CDR3: CASPQGSGQPQHF; DNA: TGTGCCAGCCCCCAGGGTTCAGGGCAGCCCCAGCATTTT
D: TRBD1; V: TRBV10-3; size: NA; J: TRBJ1-6; CDR3: CAISSGQGNSPLHF; DNA: TGTGCCATCAGCAGTGGACAGGGTAATTCACCCCTCCACTTT
D: NA; V: TRBV5-1; size: NA; J: TRBJ1-1; CDR3: CASSLAQADTEAFF; DNA: TGCGCCAGCAGCTTGGCCCAGGCGGACACTGAAGCTTTCTTT
D: TRBD1; V: TRBV7-2; size: NA; J: TRBJ2-2; CDR3: CASSLRGPGELFF; DNA: TGTGCCAGCAGCTTAAGGGGGCCCGGGGAGCTGTTTTTT
D: NA; V: TRBV5-4; size: NA; J: TRBJ2-3; CDR3: CASSHSGGTDTQYF; DNA: TGTGCCAGCAGCCATTCCGGGGGCACAGATACGCAGTATTTT
D: TRBD2; V: TRBV5-1; size: NA; J: TRBJ2-5; CDR3: CASSFGGASETQYF; DNA: TGCGCCAGCAGCTTCGGGGGGGCATCAGAGACCCAGTACTTC
D: TRBD1; V: TRBV4-3; size: NA; J: TRBJ2-5; CDR3: CASSQGTGGGETQYF; DNA: TGCGCCAGCAGCCAAGGGACAGGGGGAGGTGAGACCCAGTACTTC
D: NA; V: TRBV29-1; size: NA; J: TRBJ1-3; CDR3: CSVRVSGNTIYF; DNA: TGCAGCGTTAGAGTGTCTGGAAACACCATATATTTT
D: NA; V: TRBV5-5; size: NA; J: TRBJ1-2; CDR3: CASSPAGTVYGYTF; DNA: TGTGCCAGCAGCCCAGCCGGGACGGTATATGGCTACACCTTC
D: NA; V: TRBV12-5; size: NA; J: TRBJ2-4; CDR3: CASGLTGRPNIQYF; DNA: TGTGCTAGTGGTTTGACAGGCCGTCCAAACATTCAGTACTTC
D: NA; V: TRBV5-6; size: once; J: TRBJ1-4; CDR3: CASSVSPNEKLFF; DNA: TGTGCCAGCAGTGTAAGTCCTAATGAAAAACTGTTTTTT
D: NA; V: TRBV7-6; size: once; J: TRBJ1-1; CDR3: CASSLVGGPTEAFF; DNA: TGTGCCAGCAGCTTAGTGGGGGGCCCCACTGAAGCTTTCTTT
D: NA; V: TRBV2; size: NA; J: TRBJ1-5; CDR3: CASSVYGEGNQPQHF; DNA: TGTGCCAGCAGTGTTTACGGGGAGGGCAATCAGCCCCAGCATTTT
D: TRBD1; V: TRBV7-9; size: NA; J: TRBJ1-1; CDR3: CASSYPEGQMNTEAFF; DNA: TGTGCCAGCAGCTACCCAGAGGGACAGATGAACACTGAAGCTTTCTTT
D: NA; V: TRBV6-5; size: NA; J: TRBJ2-2; CDR3: CASSYSPDGFVGELFF; DNA: TGTGCCAGCAGTTACTCGCCGGACGGTTTCGTCGGGGAGCTGTTTTTT
D: TRBD1; V: TRBV30; size: NA; J: TRBJ1-5; CDR3: CAWRAGGTVNQPQHF; DNA: TGTGCCTGGAGGGCGGGGGGGACAGTAAATCAGCCCCAGCATTTT
D: TRBD2; V: TRBV10-3; size: NA; J: TRBJ2-2; CDR3: CAISSRGLADHTGELFF; DNA: TGTGCCATCAGTTCCCGGGGACTAGCGGATCACACCGGGGAGCTGTTTTTT
D: TRBD2; V: TRBV30; size: once; J: TRBJ2-5; CDR3: CAWSGTSRGETQYF; DNA: TGTGCCTGGAGTGGAACCTCGCGGGGGGAGACCCAGTACTTC
D: NA; V: TRBV4-2; size: NA; J: TRBJ1-5; CDR3: CASSQDGSNQPQHF; DNA: TGTGCCAGCAGCCAAGACGGAAGCAATCAGCCCCAGCATTTT
D: TRBD2; V: TRBV30; size: NA; J: TRBJ2-5; CDR3: CAWNSGAGQETQYF; DNA: TGTGCCTGGAATAGCGGGGCCGGACAGGAGACCCAGTACTTC
D: TRBD2; V: TRBV7-9; size: once; J: TRBJ2-5; CDR3: CASSSSGGALRETQYF; DNA: TGTGCCAGCAGCTCTAGCGGGGGGGCCTTGAGGGAGACCCAGTACTTC
D: NA; V: TRBV15; size: NA; J: TRBJ1-5; CDR3: CANIRRGVSNQPQHF; DNA: TGTGCCAACATAAGAAGGGGGGTAAGCAATCAGCCCCAGCATTTT
D: NA; V: TRBV2; size: NA; J: TRBJ1-2; CDR3: CASSHQTENYGYTF; DNA: TGTGCCAGCAGCCACCAGACAGAAAACTATGGCTACACCTTC
D: NA; V: TRBV9; size: NA; J: TRBJ2-7; CDR3: CARRGYEQYF; DNA: TGTGCTCGCAGGGGCTACGAGCAGTACTTC
D: TRBD1; V: TRBV5-1; size: NA; J: TRBJ2-2; CDR3: CASTNRGVGELFF; DNA: TGCGCCAGCACCAACAGGGGGGTCGGGGAGCTGTTTTTT
D: NA; V: TRBV11-2; size: NA; J: TRBJ1-2; CDR3: CASSIISGGNYGYTF; DNA: TGTGCCAGCAGCATCATCAGTGGGGGGAACTATGGCTACACCTTC
D: TRBD2; V: TRBV23-1; size: NA; J: TRBJ2-2; CDR3: CARLAARGTGELFF; DNA: TGCGCCAGACTAGCGGCCCGTGGCACCGGGGAGCTGTTTTTT
D: NA; V: TRBV10-3; size: NA; J: TRBJ2-7; CDR3: CAISEGLADLSYEQYF; DNA: TGTGCCATCAGTGAGGGCCTAGCCGACCTCTCCTACGAGCAGTACTTC
D: NA; V: TRBV29-1; size: NA; J: TRBJ1-2; CDR3: CSVEDPTNYGYTF; DNA: TGCAGCGTTGAAGATCCCACTAACTATGGCTACACCTTC
D: NA; V: TRBV13; size: NA; J: TRBJ2-5; CDR3: CASSLGGRQETQYF; DNA: TGTGCCAGCAGCTTAGGAGGCAGGCAAGAGACCCAGTACTTC
D: TRBD1; V: TRBV11-1; size: NA; J: TRBJ2-5; CDR3: CASSRGQLKETQYF; DNA: TGTGCCAGCAGCCGGGGACAGCTTAAAGAGACCCAGTACTTC
D: TRBD2; V: TRBV2; size: NA; J: TRBJ2-5; CDR3: CASKREGETQYF; DNA: TGTGCCAGCAAAAGGGAGGGGGAGACCCAGTACTTC
D: TRBD2; V: TRBV7-2; size: NA; J: TRBJ2-5; CDR3: CASSKGPQRGVQETQYF; DNA: TGTGCCAGCAGCAAAGGGCCTCAGCGGGGGGTCCAAGAGACCCAGTACTTC
D: NA; V: TRBV29-1; size: NA; J: TRBJ2-3; CDR3: CSVEDPRVGGTDTQYF; DNA: TGCAGCGTTGAAGATCCGCGGGTCGGAGGCACAGATACGCAGTATTTT
D: NA; V: TRBV20-1; size: once; J: TRBJ1-2; CDR3: CSAVQGDGYTF; DNA: TGCAGTGCTGTACAGGGAGATGGCTACACCTTC
D: TRBD1; V: TRBV10-3; size: NA; J: TRBJ2-1; CDR3: CATNTGTGQSNEQFF; DNA: TGTGCCACCAATACCGGGACAGGTCAATCCAATGAGCAGTTCTTC
D: NA; V: TRBV18; size: NA; J: TRBJ1-3; CDR3: CASSEDPEGDTIYF; DNA: TGTGCCAGCTCAGAAGATCCCGAAGGAGACACCATATATTTT